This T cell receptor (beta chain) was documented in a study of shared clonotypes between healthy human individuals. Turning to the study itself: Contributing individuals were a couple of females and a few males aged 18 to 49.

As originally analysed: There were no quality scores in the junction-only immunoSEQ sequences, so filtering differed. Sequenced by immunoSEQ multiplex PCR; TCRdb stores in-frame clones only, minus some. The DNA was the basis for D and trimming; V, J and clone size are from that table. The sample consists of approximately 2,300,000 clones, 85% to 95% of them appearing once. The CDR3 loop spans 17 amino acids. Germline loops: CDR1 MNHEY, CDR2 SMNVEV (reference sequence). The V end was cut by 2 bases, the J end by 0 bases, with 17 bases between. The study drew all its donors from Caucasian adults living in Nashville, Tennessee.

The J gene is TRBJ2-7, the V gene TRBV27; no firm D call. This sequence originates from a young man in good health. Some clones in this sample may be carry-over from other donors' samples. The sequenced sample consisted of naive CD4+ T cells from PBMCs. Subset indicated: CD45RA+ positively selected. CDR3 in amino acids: CASSLRAFPTSSYEQYF. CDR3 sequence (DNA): TGTGCCAGCAGTTTACGGGCCTTTCCCACCAGCTCCTACGAGCAGTACTTC.